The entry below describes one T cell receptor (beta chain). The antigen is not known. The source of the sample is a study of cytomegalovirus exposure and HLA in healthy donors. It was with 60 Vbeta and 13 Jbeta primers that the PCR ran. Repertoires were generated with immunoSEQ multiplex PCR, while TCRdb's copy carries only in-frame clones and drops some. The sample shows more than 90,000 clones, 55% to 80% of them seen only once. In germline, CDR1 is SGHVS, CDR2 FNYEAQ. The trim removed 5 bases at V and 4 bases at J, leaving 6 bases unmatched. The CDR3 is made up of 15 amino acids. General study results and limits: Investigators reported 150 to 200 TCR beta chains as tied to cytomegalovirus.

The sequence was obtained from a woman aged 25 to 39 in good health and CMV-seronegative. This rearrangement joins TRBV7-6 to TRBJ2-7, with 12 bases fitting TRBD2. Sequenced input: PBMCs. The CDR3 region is CASSPTLAGGYEQYF. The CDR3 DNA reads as TGTGCCAGCAGCCCGACCCTAGCGGGAGGGTACGAGCAGTACTTC. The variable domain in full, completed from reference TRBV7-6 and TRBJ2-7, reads GAGVSQSPRYKVTKRGQDVALRCDPISGHVSLYWYRQALGQGPEFLTYFNYEAQQDKSGLPNDRFSAERPEGSISTLTIQRTEQRDSAMYRCASSPTLAGGYEQYFGPGTRLTVT.